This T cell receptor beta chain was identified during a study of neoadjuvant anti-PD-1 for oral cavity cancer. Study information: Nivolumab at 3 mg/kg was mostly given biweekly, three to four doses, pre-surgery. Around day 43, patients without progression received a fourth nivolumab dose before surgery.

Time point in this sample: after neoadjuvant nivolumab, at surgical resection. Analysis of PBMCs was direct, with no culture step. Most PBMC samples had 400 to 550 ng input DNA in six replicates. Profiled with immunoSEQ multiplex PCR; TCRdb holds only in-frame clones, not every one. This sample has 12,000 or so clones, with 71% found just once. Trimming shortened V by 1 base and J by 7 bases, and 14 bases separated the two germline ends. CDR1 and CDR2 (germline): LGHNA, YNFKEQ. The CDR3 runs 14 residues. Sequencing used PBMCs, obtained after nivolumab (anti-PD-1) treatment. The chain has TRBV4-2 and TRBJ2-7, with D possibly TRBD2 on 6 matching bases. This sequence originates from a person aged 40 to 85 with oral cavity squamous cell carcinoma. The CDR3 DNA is TGTGCCAGCAGCCAAGTCTGGGCGGGATGGGAGCAGTACTTC. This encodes CASSQVWAGWEQYF.